The clone carrying this T cell receptor beta chain was picked up one time. The antigen is undetermined. Original data processing: VDJdb flagged about 1.7% of approximately 170,000 unique clonotypes as previously reported viral-epitope-specific. Measured with immunoSEQ multiplex PCR; TCRdb has only the in-frame clones, and not every one. D and trimming come from the DNA, and the V and J calls and clone size come from that table. Of over 4,000 clones in the sample, over 70% are singletons; the top ten hold around 15%. V lost 0 bases and J 6 bases, leaving 15 bases between the germline ends. Per germline, CDR1 LGHNA and CDR2 YNFKEQ. The CDR3 is made up of 16 amino acids. This specimen belongs to a study of hypomethylating agent response in myelodysplastic syndrome. Whole-study context: Of these patients, about six responded (complete response or hematologic improvement) and roughly 5 did not. Non-responders met neither complete response nor hematologic improvement criteria, which defined response.

General study points: After treatment, novel clonotypes emerged more in responders, contracted ones more in non-responders.

This rearrangement joins TRBV4-2 to TRBJ1-5, with a weak D call TRBD1 (6 bases). The receptor was isolated from a human donor with myelodysplastic syndrome. Specimen: bone marrow, collected before or after starting hypomethylating agent treatment for myelodysplastic syndrome (not recorded which). CDR3 amino acids: CASSQDGQLSAQPQHF. Here the CDR3 DNA reads TGTGCCAGCAGCCAAGACGGACAGCTCTCGGCTCAGCCCCAGCATTTT.